The 32 T cell receptor beta chains below were found in one sample sequenced in a study of blood T cells in healthy people across ages. Together with a sample-barcoded 5' primer, a J-beta primer mix was included in a second PCR lasting about 7 to 11 cycles. TCRdb recomputed calls from the 5' RACE reads with MiXCR, one row per CDR3 protein. Here the sample spans roughly 1.5 million distinct CDR3 sequences, around 40% being singletons. Sequenced: blood. These receptors were collected from a woman in her late teens or twenties in good health.

In this sample, this clonotype turned up a few times. One base away lies a much larger clone, so this may be a sequencing read error. This sequence joins TRBV6-6 and TRBJ2-1; D is possibly TRBD2 (5 bases). CDR1 is MNHNY, CDR2 SVGAGI, per germline (reference sequence). V lost 2 bases and J 10 bases, leaving 12 bases between the germline ends. This CDR3 has 13 residues. CDR3 residues: CASSYRVDYEQFF. CDR3 bases: TGTGCCAGCAGTTACCGGGTAGACTACGAGCAGTTCTTC.

The chain uses TRBV27 and TRBJ1-2; a weak D match, TRBD1 (6 bases). The length of the CDR3 is 13 residues. CDR1 is MNHEY and CDR2 is SMNVEV in the germline V gene (reference sequence). Trimming removed 5 bases at V and 5 bases at J, with 12 bases between. The CDR3 coding sequence is TGTGCCAGCAGTAGATACAGGGCTTATGGCTACACCTTC. Translating gives CASSRYRAYGYTF.

Note on this clonotype: Mismatch with germline at one junction end may stem from a read error. V usage is TRBV19 and J usage is TRBJ2-1; D is possibly TRBD1 or TRBD2 (5 bases each). This CDR3 region has 13 residues. Germline CDR1 is LNHDA and CDR2 is SQIVND (reference sequence). The CDR3 sequence is CAGSTGLYNEQFF. The DNA for the CDR3 is TGTGCCGGTAGTACAGGACTCTACAATGAGCAGTTCTTC.

This clonotype appeared a few times. The rearrangement uses TRBV4-1 and TRBJ2-2; 9 bases are a match to TRBD2. Germline values: CDR1 MGHRA, CDR2 YSYEKL. CDR3 length: 16 amino acids. Trimming cost V 0 bases and J 5 bases; bases outside gene matches: 4. CDR3 in DNA: TGCGCCAGCAGCCAAGAGGGGCTAGCGGGAACCGGGGAGCTGTTTTTT. Its translation is CASSQEGLAGTGELFF.

This clonotype has more than one count but fewer than ten. V usage is TRBV28 and J usage is TRBJ2-3; possibly TRBD1 or TRBD2 for D (5 bases each). V was trimmed by 6 bases and J by 2 bases, leaving 9 bases between them. Germline CDR1 is MDHEN and CDR2 is SYDVKM. The CDR3 covers 13 residues. The DNA of the CDR3 is TGTGCCAGCAGGGGGGTACCCACAGATACGCAGTATTTT. It encodes CASRGVPTDTQYF.

Notes on this clonotype: The junction departs from germline at one end; a sequencing error may be responsible. This rearrangement joins TRBV29-1 to TRBJ1-3; D remains unclear. This CDR3 has 13 residues. Germline loops: CDR1 SQVTM, CDR2 ANQGSEA. CDR3 nucleotide sequence: TGCAGCGCCTCGGGTCTCTCTGGAAACACCGTATATTTT. Translated: CSASGLSGNTVYF.

The V and J genes are TRBV4-2 and TRBJ2-1; 9 nucleotides match TRBD2. The J call may be mistaken, given a closer DNA end match to TRBJ2-7. In germline, CDR1 is LGHNA, CDR2 YNFKEQ. The CDR3 totals 15 residues. The chain's CDR3 is CASTPTSGVYNEQYF. The CDR3 DNA follows: TGTGCCAGCACCCCGACTAGCGGAGTCTACAATGAGCAGTACTTC.

V is TRBV29-1 and J is TRBJ2-4; D is perhaps TRBD1 (6 bases). The ends were cut back, 4 bases at V and 13 bases at J, with 17 bases in the middle. The V gene's germline CDR1 is SQVTM and CDR2 ANQGSEA. This CDR3 region has 12 residues. CDR3 sequence reads: CSVVPDSRKQYF. For the CDR3, the DNA is TGCAGCGTTGTTCCGGACAGCAGAAAGCAGTACTTC.

The rearrangement links TRBV4-3 to TRBJ1-2; TRBD1 aligns across 10 bases. The germline V gene encodes CDR1 LGHNA and CDR2 YSLEER. CDR3 length: 15 amino acids. J was trimmed by 7 bases and V by 0 bases; bases with no gene match: 5. The CDR3: CASSQEGTGVLGYTF. The DNA of the CDR3 is TGCGCCAGCAGCCAAGAAGGGACAGGGGTTCTTGGCTACACCTTC.

For this clonotype: A junction boundary mismatches the germline segment, possibly from a read error. The chain employs TRBV5-1 and TRBJ2-1, with 11 bases aligning to TRBD2. This CDR3 contains 17 residues. CDR1 and CDR2 (germline): SGHRS, YFSETQ. The CDR3 protein is CTSSLGGLAGSYNEQFF. The CDR3 region has the DNA TGCACCAGCAGCTTGGGCGGACTAGCGGGTTCCTACAATGAGCAGTTCTTC. The full variable domain, with the rest looked up from reference TRBV5-1 and TRBJ2-1, is KAGVTQTPRYLIKTRGQQVTLSCSPISGHRSVSWYQQTPGQGLQFLFEYFSETQRNKGNFPGRFSGRQFSNSRSEMNVSTLELGDSALYLCTSSLGGLAGSYNEQFFGPGTRLTVL.

This sequence joins TRBV6-1 and TRBJ1-6, with 10 bases fitting TRBD1. The CDR3 consists of 15 residues. Germline V gene sequence: CDR1 MNHNS, CDR2 SASEGT. The J segment lost 8 bases and the V segment lost 6 bases, leaving 7 bases of the junction unmatched. CDR3 residues: CASSQRQGAHSPLHF. As DNA, the CDR3 is TGTGCCAGCAGCCAGAGACAGGGGGCACATTCACCCCTCCACTTT.

The V call is TRBV6-2 or TRBV6-3, the J call TRBJ2-4, with TRBD2 identical over 11 bases. After removal of 1 base from V and 2 bases from J, the junction contained 7 bases not matched to a gene. Germline lookup yields CDR1 MNHEY and CDR2 SVGEGT. This CDR3 is 18 amino acids long. The chain's CDR3 is CASSYFTSGRPPKNIQYF. In nucleotides, the CDR3 is TGTGCCAGCAGTTACTTTACTAGCGGGAGACCTCCCAAAAACATTCAGTACTTC.

The chain joins TRBV25-1 to TRBJ2-3; 9 bases are a match to TRBD2. The CDR3 is 19 amino acids. Germline trimming cut 1 base from V and 0 bases from J; bases unmatched to any gene: 11. The V gene's germline CDR1 is MGHDK and CDR2 SYGVNS. CDR3 coding DNA: TGTGCCAGCAGTGAATCCAGACTAGCGGTTATGAGGAGCACAGATACGCAGTATTTT. This gives the protein CASSESRLAVMRSTDTQYF.

The V call is TRBV4-1, the J call TRBJ1-1; no definite D call. In germline, CDR1 is MGHRA, CDR2 YSYEKL. The CDR3 runs 14 residues. The V gene lost 6 bases and the J gene lost 6 bases, with 17 bases spanning the gap. Here the CDR3 reads CASRQSIRAAEAFF. The CDR3 DNA sequence: TGCGCCAGCAGGCAAAGTATCCGGGCCGCTGAAGCTTTCTTT.

This clonotype was found a few times. The chain joins TRBV4-2 to TRBJ1-1; no definite D call. The CDR3 runs to 12 residues. The V gene lost 0 bases and the J gene lost 5 bases, with 4 bases spanning the gap. Per germline, CDR1 LGHNA and CDR2 YNFKEQ. Here the CDR3 reads CASSQDGTEAFF. CDR3 DNA: TGTGCCAGCAGCCAAGACGGTACTGAAGCTTTCTTT.

V and J are TRBV18 and TRBJ2-5, with a weak D call TRBD1 (6 bases). The closer fit of TRBJ2-7 to the DNA end suggests the J call may be wrong. The CDR3 covers 13 residues. The germline gives CDR1 KGHSH, CDR2 LQKENI. For the CDR3, the DNA is TGTGCCAGCTCAGGACAGAGGGACTACGAGCAGTACTTC. Translating it yields CASSGQRDYEQYF.

V is TRBV5-1 and J is TRBJ2-3, with 7 bases aligning to TRBD1. This CDR3 is 17 amino acids long. CDR1 is SGHRS and CDR2 is YFSETQ in the germline V gene. V gave up 0 bases and J gave up 0 bases; unmatched junction bases: 7. CDR3 DNA sequence: TGCGCCAGCAGCTTGGTTTTTGACAGGGCCAGCACAGATACGCAGTATTTT. It translates to CASSLVFDRASTDTQYF.

The V and J genes are TRBV29-1 and TRBJ1-1; 7 nucleotides agree with TRBD1. This CDR3 contains 16 residues. Germline V gene data show CDR1 as SQVTM and CDR2 as ANQGSEA. V lost 6 bases and J lost 0; bases outside the gene matches: 13. The CDR3 region is CSVQGGWGPLNTEAFF. CDR3 bases: TGCAGCGTCCAGGGGGGTTGGGGACCTTTGAACACTGAAGCTTTCTTT.

This chain connects TRBV9 to TRBJ1-1; 9 bases fit TRBD1. This CDR3 is built from 17 residues. Trimming took 4 bases from V and 7 from J; bases not matched to a gene: 17. CDR1 and CDR2 from the germline V gene are SGDLS and YYNGEE. The CDR3 is CASSPRRRDRAGGEAFF. CDR3 in DNA: TGTGCCAGCAGCCCTCGACGCCGGGACAGGGCCGGCGGTGAAGCTTTCTTT.

In this sample, this clonotype turned up a few times. The chain employs TRBV15 and TRBJ2-1; 7 bases line up with TRBD1. With 8 bases clipped from V and 0 bases from J, the junction kept 4 bases outside the gene matches. The germline gives CDR1 LNHNV, CDR2 YYDKDF (reference sequence). This CDR3 region has 14 residues. The CDR3 loop is CATHRGSSYNEQFF. CDR3 coding DNA: TGTGCCACCCACAGGGGAAGCTCCTACAATGAGCAGTTCTTC.

This clonotype showed up just a few times. The J gene is TRBJ1-2, the V gene TRBV30, with D uncertain. The CDR3 is made up of 13 amino acids. Germline V lookup: CDR1 GTSNPN, CDR2 SVGIG (reference sequence). Trimming left V 4 bases short and J 1 base short, with 10 bases between. The CDR3 here is CAWIPGGNYGYTF. The CDR3 DNA reads TGTGCCTGGATCCCCGGCGGTAACTATGGCTACACCTTC.

CDR3: CASSLRHRANTEAFF. The CDR3 DNA reads as TGCGCCAGCAGCCTCCGACACAGGGCTAACACTGAAGCTTTCTTT. This chain connects TRBV4-3 to TRBJ1-1, with D maybe TRBD1 (6 bases). With 4 bases removed from V and 2 bases from J, the gap between germline ends came to 14 bases. The CDR3 is 15 residues long. Per germline, CDR1 LGHNA and CDR2 YSLEER.

This clonotype was detected only a few times. V usage is TRBV12-3 or TRBV12-4 and J usage is TRBJ2-7, with D possibly being TRBD1 (6 bases). The CDR3 sequence is 15 residues long. Trimming took 4 bases from V and 0 from J, leaving 13 bases between them. The CDR3 spells CASSSRQVSSYEQYF. CDR3 sequence (DNA): TGTGCCAGCAGTTCAAGACAGGTCAGCTCCTACGAGCAGTACTTC.

The sample holds a few counts of this clonotype. The rearrangement uses TRBV4-2 and TRBJ2-1, with D hard to call. The CDR3 loop spans 18 amino acids. Per the germline V gene, CDR1 is LGHNA and CDR2 is YNFKEQ. V lost 0 bases, J lost 7 bases, and 22 bases lay in between. This CDR3 is CASSQEIIGNSPGNEQFF. DNA for the CDR3: TGTGCCAGCAGCCAAGAGATAATCGGTAATAGCCCTGGGAATGAGCAGTTCTTC.

This clonotype turned up a few times. The J gene is TRBJ2-6, the V gene TRBV20-1; D is ambiguous. From germline, CDR1 is DFQATT and CDR2 SNEGSKA (reference sequence). The CDR3 runs 15 residues. Trimming took 4 bases from V and 3 from J, leaving 13 bases between them. As DNA, the CDR3 is TGCAGTGCTAAGACGTCTGGGGTTGGGGCCAACGTCCTGACTTTC. The encoded protein is CSAKTSGVGANVLTF.

The rearrangement uses TRBV10-3 and TRBJ1-2; the D is unclear. Trimming removed 6 bases from V and 4 bases from J, with 24 bases in between. CDR1 is ENHRY and CDR2 is SYGVKD in the germline V gene. This CDR3 has 17 residues. CDR3 loop: CAISRPEEGNFVYGYTF. The CDR3, as DNA: TGTGCCATCAGCCGACCCGAGGAGGGTAATTTCGTCTATGGCTACACCTTC.

J is TRBJ1-1 and V is TRBV6-6, with D possibly being TRBD1 (5 bases). Germline loops: CDR1 MNHNY, CDR2 SVGAGI (reference sequence). CDR3 length: 14 amino acids. V was clipped by 5 bases and J by 1 base, with 11 bases between them. The CDR3 here is CASSTMGRNTEAFF. CDR3 nucleotides: TGTGCCAGCAGTACAATGGGACGGAACACTGAAGCTTTCTTT.

This clonotype was counted a single time. This chain joins TRBV7-2 and TRBJ2-5, with 7 nucleotides matching TRBD1. The V segment lost 5 bases and the J segment 2 bases; nucleotides outside the gene matches: 8. The length of the CDR3 is 15 residues. In germline, CDR1 is SGHTA, CDR2 FQGNSA. For the CDR3, the DNA is TGTGCCAGCAGCCTAGATCCGGGACAGCAAGAGACCCAGTACTTC. Translated: CASSLDPGQQETQYF.

This clonotype was found once. The chain joins TRBV7-9 to TRBJ2-1, with 9 nucleotides matching TRBD2. Gene TRBJ2-7 matches the end of the DNA better, so the J call may be wrong. There are 16 residues in the CDR3. Germline V gene data show CDR1 as SEHNR and CDR2 as FQNEAQ (reference sequence). CDR3 coding DNA: TGTGCCAGCAGCTTAGCGGCTAGCGGGGTCCACAATGAGCAGTACTTC. Translated, it gives CASSLAASGVHNEQYF.

This clonotype was counted a few times. The chain links TRBV15 to TRBJ2-7; the D gene is possibly TRBD2 (5 bases). Germline CDR1 reads LNHNV; CDR2 reads YYDKDF (reference sequence). Trimming left V 4 bases short and J 0 bases short, with 7 bases between. The CDR3 contains 13 residues. The CDR3 loop is CATSIGSSYEQYF. The CDR3 nucleotides read TGTGCCACCAGCATAGGGAGCTCCTACGAGCAGTACTTC.

The chain couples TRBV5-1 to TRBJ2-1, with 10 bases fitting TRBD2. The end of the DNA is better explained by TRBJ2-7, so the J call may be wrong. There are 19 residues in the CDR3. Germline CDR1 is SGHRS and CDR2 is YFSETQ. CDR3 sequence (DNA): TGCGCCAGCAGCTTGGACGTGGGCTTTCCGGGACTAGCGACCAATGAGCAGTACTTC. Its protein product is CASSLDVGFPGLATNEQYF.

The chain uses TRBV12-3 or TRBV12-4 and TRBJ1-5, with 8 positions matching TRBD1. This CDR3 is 15 amino acids long. The V segment lost 5 bases and the J segment 3 bases; nucleotides outside the gene matches: 6. The CDR3 sequence: CASSMGTGLNQPQHF. The CDR3 DNA sequence: TGTGCCAGCAGTATGGGGACAGGCCTCAATCAGCCCCAGCATTTT.